The present TCR beta chain was sequenced within a study of blood T cells in healthy people across ages. It was with a sample-barcoded 5' primer and a J-beta primer mix that a second PCR of roughly 7 to 12 cycles was run. TCRdb reprocessed the 5' RACE reads with MiXCR, giving one entry per CDR3 protein. The sample lists some 640,000 distinct CDR3 sequences, 25% to 35% seen once, with around 16% in the top ten. Germline CDR1 and CDR2: SQVTM and ANQGSEA. With V trimmed by 4 bases and J by 1 base, 3 bases remained unmatched. The CDR3 sequence is 13 residues long. The chain carries TRBV29-1 and TRBJ2-7; TRBD1 matches at 8 bases. Source material: blood. The receptor's source is a woman of 80 years or more in good health. CDR3 coding DNA: TGCAGCGTTGGGACAGGGTATTCCTACGAGCAGTACTTC. It encodes CSVGTGYSYEQYF.